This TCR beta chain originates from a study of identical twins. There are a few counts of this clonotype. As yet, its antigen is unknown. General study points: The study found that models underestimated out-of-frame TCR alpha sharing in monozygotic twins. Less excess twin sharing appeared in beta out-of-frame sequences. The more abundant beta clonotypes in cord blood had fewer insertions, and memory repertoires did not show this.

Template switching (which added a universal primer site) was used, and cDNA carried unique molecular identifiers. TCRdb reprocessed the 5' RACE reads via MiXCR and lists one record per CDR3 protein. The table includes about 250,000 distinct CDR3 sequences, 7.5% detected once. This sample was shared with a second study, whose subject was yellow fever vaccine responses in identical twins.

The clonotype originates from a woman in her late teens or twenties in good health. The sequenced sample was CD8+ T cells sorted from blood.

For the CDR3, the DNA is TGTGCCAGCAGTCTCTCCGTGGGAAATGGCTACACCTTC. Its protein is CASSLSVGNGYTF. This chain uses TRBV12-3 or TRBV12-4 with TRBJ1-2; no definite D call. This CDR3 contains 13 residues. V was pared by 5 bases and J by 6 bases, with 13 bases between.